The T cell receptor beta chain under discussion was sequenced for a study of CD8+CD57+ T cells in acquired aplastic anemia. Across the whole study: Sorted CD4+ and CD8+ cell DNA averaged approximately 3.2 ug.

Germline values: CDR1 SGHVS, CDR2 FQNEAQ. CDR3 length equals 14 residues. V lost 0 bases, J lost 5 bases, and 7 bases lay in between. The TCR beta profiling, which covered VDJ combination and CDR3 sequence, was carried out using genomic DNA as the template. In TCRdb, the reads were re-called with MiXCR into one record per CDR3 protein. The sample yields nearly 60,000 distinct CDR3 sequences, roughly three fifths seen once. Individuals selected for sequencing had exhibited CD8+CD57+ cell expansion on flow cytometry. A severe acquired aplastic anemia diagnosis applied to all patients. This receptor was identified in a human donor with aplastic anemia. The rearrangement links TRBV7-8 to TRBJ2-2; maybe TRBD2 (5 bases). The specimen sequenced was sorted CD4+, CD8+, or CD8+CD57+ T cells (not recorded which) from PBMCs. The CDR3 DNA reads TGTGCCAGCAGCTTAGCTCCGGGGACCGGGGAGCTGTTTTTT. Translation: CASSLAPGTGELFF.